Listed below are T cell receptor beta chains from one sample, sequenced in a study of blood T cell repertoires in COVID-19. Repertoires were generated with immunoSEQ multiplex PCR, while TCRdb's copy carries only in-frame clones and drops some. The sample carries 100,000 to 150,000 clones, roughly 83% recorded once. Sequenced input: peripheral blood. Every receptor here comes from a woman in her fifties or sixties with acute or convalescent COVID-19. CDR3s include the opening cysteine and the closing phenylalanine or tryptophan. D genes are given only for firm matches. Rows may omit the clone size; those that give it use once, few, many or a size class.

d_call: TRBD1
v_call: TRBV6-6
cdr3_length: 14
j_call: TRBJ1-3
clone_size: .
cdr3_nt: TGTGCCAGCAGTCCAGGGACAGGGGTAAACACCATATATTTT
cdr3_aa: CASSPGTGVNTIYF

d_call: TRBD1
v_call: TRBV24-1
cdr3_length: 15
j_call: TRBJ2-1
clone_size: .
cdr3_nt: TGTGCCACCAGTGCCTCAGGGGGTTCCTACAATGAGCAGTTCTTC
cdr3_aa: CATSASGGSYNEQFF

d_call: TRBD2
v_call: TRBV9
cdr3_length: 16
j_call: TRBJ2-4
clone_size: .
cdr3_nt: TGTGCCAGCAGCGTAACCGGGACTAGCGGTCAAAACATTCAGTACTTC
cdr3_aa: CASSVTGTSGQNIQYF

d_call: TRBD1
v_call: TRBV19
cdr3_length: 12
j_call: TRBJ2-1
clone_size: .
cdr3_nt: TGTGCCACTCAGGGGGCAAGGAATGAGCAGTTCTTC
cdr3_aa: CATQGARNEQFF

d_call: TRBD1
v_call: TRBV18
cdr3_length: 13
j_call: TRBJ1-2
clone_size: .
cdr3_nt: TGTGCCAGCTCACCACTAACAGGGGATGGCTACACCTTC
cdr3_aa: CASSPLTGDGYTF

d_call: TRBD2
v_call: TRBV4-1
cdr3_length: 15
j_call: TRBJ2-7
clone_size: .
cdr3_nt: TGCGCCAGCAGCCACTTGGGACTAACGAATTACGAGCAGTACTTC
cdr3_aa: CASSHLGLTNYEQYF

d_call: .
v_call: TRBV4-2
cdr3_length: 12
j_call: TRBJ1-2
clone_size: .
cdr3_nt: TGTGCCAGCAGCCAGAGGCCCTTTGGCTACACCTTC
cdr3_aa: CASSQRPFGYTF

d_call: .
v_call: TRBV15
cdr3_length: 17
j_call: TRBJ2-6
clone_size: .
cdr3_nt: TGTGCCACCAGCAGAGGAGGCGAACTCTCTGGGGCCAACGTCCTGACTTTC
cdr3_aa: CATSRGGELSGANVLTF

d_call: TRBD2
v_call: TRBV15
cdr3_length: 17
j_call: TRBJ2-3
clone_size: .
cdr3_nt: TGTGCCACCAGCAGAGATGAGGAGCGGGGGGGATCAGATACGCAGTATTTT
cdr3_aa: CATSRDEERGGSDTQYF

d_call: .
v_call: TRBV25-1
cdr3_length: 12
j_call: TRBJ1-5
clone_size: few
cdr3_nt: TGTGCCAGCAGGGGAGGGAATCAGCCCCAGCATTTT
cdr3_aa: CASRGGNQPQHF

d_call: TRBD1
v_call: TRBV6-1
cdr3_length: 16
j_call: TRBJ1-5
clone_size: .
cdr3_nt: TGTGCCAGCAGAGAACAGGGGGCGCGGAGCAATCAGCCCCAGCATTTT
cdr3_aa: CASREQGARSNQPQHF

d_call: .
v_call: TRBV10-1
cdr3_length: 14
j_call: TRBJ2-2
clone_size: .
cdr3_nt: TGCGCCAGCAGTGAGTCGAGAGGTTTCGGGGAGCTGTTTTTT
cdr3_aa: CASSESRGFGELFF

d_call: TRBD1
v_call: TRBV11-3
cdr3_length: 15
j_call: TRBJ2-4
clone_size: .
cdr3_nt: TGTGCCAGCAGCTTAGGCAGACAGGGTACGGACATTCAGTACTTC
cdr3_aa: CASSLGRQGTDIQYF

d_call: .
v_call: TRBV4-2
cdr3_length: 16
j_call: TRBJ1-5
clone_size: many
cdr3_nt: TGTGCCAGCAGCCAAGCCCCGATAGGGGGATCTCAGCCCCAGCATTTT
cdr3_aa: CASSQAPIGGSQPQHF

d_call: TRBD1
v_call: TRBV20-1
cdr3_length: 13
j_call: TRBJ2-4
clone_size: few
cdr3_nt: TGCAGTGCTAGTGGTGGGACAGGGAACATTCAGTACTTC
cdr3_aa: CSASGGTGNIQYF

d_call: TRBD1
v_call: TRBV7-9
cdr3_length: 14
j_call: TRBJ2-7
clone_size: .
cdr3_nt: TGTGCCAGCAGTGACAGGGGGAGTACCTACGAGCAGTACTTC
cdr3_aa: CASSDRGSTYEQYF

d_call: .
v_call: TRBV5-6
cdr3_length: 14
j_call: TRBJ2-4
clone_size: .
cdr3_nt: TGTGCCAGCAGCTTGGTCAGGGGCCAAAACATTCAGTACTTC
cdr3_aa: CASSLVRGQNIQYF

d_call: .
v_call: TRBV7-2
cdr3_length: 17
j_call: TRBJ2-3
clone_size: .
cdr3_nt: TGTGCCAGCAGCGGAATATCGACAGCTACTAGCACAGATACGCAGTATTTT
cdr3_aa: CASSGISTATSTDTQYF

d_call: TRBD1
v_call: TRBV23-1
cdr3_length: 17
j_call: TRBJ1-5
clone_size: .
cdr3_nt: TGCGCCAGCAGTCATTACCATTATGGACAGGGATTTCAGCCCCAGCATTTT
cdr3_aa: CASSHYHYGQGFQPQHF

d_call: .
v_call: TRBV14
cdr3_length: 15
j_call: TRBJ1-2
clone_size: .
cdr3_nt: TGTGCCAGCAGCCAAACCGGACAGTACGGTTATGGCTACACCTTC
cdr3_aa: CASSQTGQYGYGYTF

d_call: .
v_call: TRBV3-1/TRBV3-2
cdr3_length: 13
j_call: TRBJ2-3
clone_size: .
cdr3_nt: TGTGCCAGCGCTGACTGGCGCACAGATACGCAGTATTTT
cdr3_aa: CASADWRTDTQYF

d_call: .
v_call: TRBV7-2
cdr3_length: 18
j_call: TRBJ1-6
clone_size: .
cdr3_nt: TGTGCCAGCAGCTTAGTAGTCGCAGGTAGCTCCTATAATTCACCCCTCCACTTT
cdr3_aa: CASSLVVAGSSYNSPLHF

d_call: TRBD2
v_call: TRBV5-4
cdr3_length: 17
j_call: TRBJ2-3
clone_size: .
cdr3_nt: TGTGCCAGCAGCTTAAGAGGACTAGCGGGGGGCACAGATACGCAGTATTTT
cdr3_aa: CASSLRGLAGGTDTQYF

d_call: .
v_call: TRBV11-2
cdr3_length: 15
j_call: TRBJ2-6
clone_size: .
cdr3_nt: TGTGCCAGCAGCAAGGTGGGCTCGGAGGCCAACGTCCTGACTTTC
cdr3_aa: CASSKVGSEANVLTF

d_call: TRBD1
v_call: TRBV7-8
cdr3_length: 14
j_call: TRBJ2-7
clone_size: .
cdr3_nt: TGTGCCAGCAGCTTATACCAAAACAGGGGCGAGCAGTACTTC
cdr3_aa: CASSLYQNRGEQYF

d_call: TRBD1
v_call: TRBV6-5
cdr3_length: 15
j_call: TRBJ2-2
clone_size: .
cdr3_nt: TGTGCCAGCTTACTAGGGACAGGGGACACCGGGGAGCTGTTTTTT
cdr3_aa: CASLLGTGDTGELFF

d_call: .
v_call: TRBV6-5
cdr3_length: 14
j_call: TRBJ2-3
clone_size: .
cdr3_nt: TGTGCCAGCAGGACGGGGGGCCGGGGAGATACGCAGTATTTT
cdr3_aa: CASRTGGRGDTQYF

d_call: .
v_call: TRBV7-8
cdr3_length: 18
j_call: TRBJ1-5
clone_size: few
cdr3_nt: TGTGCCAGCAGCTTAAATCTAGCAGTGGACAGATATTCTCAGCCCCAGCATTTT
cdr3_aa: CASSLNLAVDRYSQPQHF

d_call: .
v_call: TRBV7-9
cdr3_length: 12
j_call: TRBJ1-1
clone_size: .
cdr3_nt: TGTGCCAGCAGCCCAAAATGTACTGAAGCTTTCTTT
cdr3_aa: CASSPKCTEAFF

d_call: TRBD2
v_call: TRBV6-2/TRBV6-3
cdr3_length: 19
j_call: TRBJ2-1
clone_size: .
cdr3_nt: TGTGCCAGCAGTTCCCCAACTAGCGGGGGGGCCCGGTCCTACAATGAGCAGTTCTTC
cdr3_aa: CASSSPTSGGARSYNEQFF

d_call: .
v_call: TRBV24-1
cdr3_length: 16
j_call: TRBJ2-3
clone_size: .
cdr3_nt: TGTGCCACAGACAGGTTCGCCTTTACTCGCACAGATACGCAGTATTTT
cdr3_aa: CATDRFAFTRTDTQYF

d_call: TRBD1
v_call: TRBV19
cdr3_length: 15
j_call: TRBJ1-2
clone_size: .
cdr3_nt: TGTGCCAGTACAAACAGGGGAGACTGGGGGTATGGCTACACCTTC
cdr3_aa: CASTNRGDWGYGYTF

d_call: .
v_call: TRBV12-5
cdr3_length: 18
j_call: TRBJ2-3
clone_size: once
cdr3_nt: TGTGCTAGTGGTTCCCTCAGCGATGGCAGGGTCTTTACAGATACGCAGTATTTT
cdr3_aa: CASGSLSDGRVFTDTQYF

d_call: TRBD2
v_call: TRBV13
cdr3_length: 17
j_call: TRBJ2-1
clone_size: .
cdr3_nt: TGTGCCAGCAGCTCCACCGGACTAGCGGGGGAAGTCAATGAGCAGTTCTTC
cdr3_aa: CASSSTGLAGEVNEQFF

d_call: TRBD1
v_call: TRBV10-1
cdr3_length: 20
j_call: TRBJ1-2
clone_size: .
cdr3_nt: TGCGCCAGCAGTGTGCGAGGTCATGAACAGGGGGCCTGGAGAGGCTATGGCTACACCTTC
cdr3_aa: CASSVRGHEQGAWRGYGYTF

d_call: .
v_call: TRBV10-3
cdr3_length: 14
j_call: TRBJ1-2
clone_size: .
cdr3_nt: TGTGCCATCAGTGAGTCGAAACAGGTGGAGGGCTACACCTTC
cdr3_aa: CAISESKQVEGYTF

d_call: .
v_call: TRBV3-1/TRBV3-2
cdr3_length: 13
j_call: TRBJ2-1
clone_size: .
cdr3_nt: TGTGCCAGCAGCCAAGCGAACTATCAAGAGGAGTTCTTC
cdr3_aa: CASSQANYQEEFF

d_call: TRBD1
v_call: TRBV28
cdr3_length: 15
j_call: TRBJ1-6
clone_size: .
cdr3_nt: TGTGCCAGCAGTTTAAAGGGACAGGGGGCCTCACCCCTCCACTTT
cdr3_aa: CASSLKGQGASPLHF

d_call: .
v_call: TRBV7-9
cdr3_length: 13
j_call: TRBJ1-5
clone_size: .
cdr3_nt: TGTGCCAGCAGCTTATCCCCAGATCAGCCCCAGCATTTT
cdr3_aa: CASSLSPDQPQHF

d_call: TRBD1
v_call: TRBV9
cdr3_length: 15
j_call: TRBJ2-7
clone_size: .
cdr3_nt: TGTGCCAGCAGCGTAGCACCCTCGACAGGGCACGAGCAGTACTTC
cdr3_aa: CASSVAPSTGHEQYF

d_call: .
v_call: TRBV6-5
cdr3_length: 14
j_call: TRBJ1-6
clone_size: .
cdr3_nt: TGTGCCAGCACAGGAAGGTCCTATAATTCACCCCTCCACTTT
cdr3_aa: CASTGRSYNSPLHF

d_call: .
v_call: TRBV15
cdr3_length: 18
j_call: TRBJ2-2
clone_size: .
cdr3_nt: TGTGCCACCAGCCCCAGACGGCAGGGAAAAGGGAACACCGGGGAGCTGTTTTTT
cdr3_aa: CATSPRRQGKGNTGELFF

d_call: .
v_call: TRBV6-4
cdr3_length: 13
j_call: TRBJ2-7
clone_size: .
cdr3_nt: TGTGCCAGCAGTGCCAAGGAGGGCTACGAGCAGTACTTC
cdr3_aa: CASSAKEGYEQYF

d_call: TRBD1
v_call: TRBV18
cdr3_length: 15
j_call: TRBJ1-4
clone_size: once
cdr3_nt: TGTGCCAGCTCACCACCGAACAGGGGGCTTGAAGAACTGTTTTTT
cdr3_aa: CASSPPNRGLEELFF

d_call: TRBD1
v_call: TRBV5-1
cdr3_length: 14
j_call: TRBJ1-2
clone_size: .
cdr3_nt: TGCGCCAGCAGCGGAACCGTTACAGGGGAGGGCTACACCTTC
cdr3_aa: CASSGTVTGEGYTF

d_call: .
v_call: TRBV5-8
cdr3_length: 14
j_call: TRBJ1-4
clone_size: .
cdr3_nt: TGTGCCAGCAGCCCACGGACAGTTAATGAAAAACTGTTTTTT
cdr3_aa: CASSPRTVNEKLFF

d_call: .
v_call: TRBV7-8
cdr3_length: 18
j_call: TRBJ2-1
clone_size: few
cdr3_nt: TGTGCCAGCAGCTTAGAAGTTCGGGACTCTGCTGCGGTGAATGAGCAGTTCTTC
cdr3_aa: CASSLEVRDSAAVNEQFF

d_call: TRBD1
v_call: TRBV6-1
cdr3_length: 17
j_call: TRBJ2-2
clone_size: .
cdr3_nt: TGTGCCAGCAATGAGGGTCCAGGACAGGGGTACACCGGGGAGCTGTTTTTT
cdr3_aa: CASNEGPGQGYTGELFF

d_call: .
v_call: TRBV9
cdr3_length: 15
j_call: TRBJ2-3
clone_size: once
cdr3_nt: TGTGCCAGCAGCGTAACCCCTAACCCCACAGATACGCAGTATTTT
cdr3_aa: CASSVTPNPTDTQYF

d_call: TRBD2
v_call: TRBV29-1
cdr3_length: 16
j_call: TRBJ2-1
clone_size: .
cdr3_nt: TGCAGCGTTGATCTGGCGACTAGCTTTACCTACAATGAGCAGTTCTTC
cdr3_aa: CSVDLATSFTYNEQFF

d_call: .
v_call: TRBV5-1
cdr3_length: 15
j_call: TRBJ2-5
clone_size: once
cdr3_nt: TGCGCCAGCAGCTTGCAGGGGCAGCTACAAGAGACCCAGTACTTC
cdr3_aa: CASSLQGQLQETQYF

d_call: TRBD1
v_call: TRBV19
cdr3_length: 15
j_call: TRBJ2-3
clone_size: few
cdr3_nt: TGTGCCAGTAGTCACAGGGGGCAATTGGCAGATACGCAGTATTTT
cdr3_aa: CASSHRGQLADTQYF

d_call: TRBD1
v_call: TRBV5-1
cdr3_length: 14
j_call: TRBJ2-7
clone_size: .
cdr3_nt: TGCGCCAGCAGCTTGCAACAGGGGTCCGACGAGCAGTACTTC
cdr3_aa: CASSLQQGSDEQYF